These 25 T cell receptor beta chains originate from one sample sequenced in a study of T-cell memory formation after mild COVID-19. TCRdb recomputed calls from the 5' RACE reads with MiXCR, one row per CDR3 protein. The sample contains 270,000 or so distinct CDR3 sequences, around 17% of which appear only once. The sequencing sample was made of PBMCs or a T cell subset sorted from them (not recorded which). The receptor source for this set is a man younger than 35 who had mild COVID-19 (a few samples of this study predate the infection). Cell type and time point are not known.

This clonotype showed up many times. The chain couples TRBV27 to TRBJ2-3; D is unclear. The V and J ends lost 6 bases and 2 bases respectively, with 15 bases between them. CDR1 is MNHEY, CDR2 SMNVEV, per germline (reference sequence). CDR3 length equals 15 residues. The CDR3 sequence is CASRTTSFHTDTQYF. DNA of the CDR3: TGTGCCAGCAGGACCACTTCATTTCACACAGATACGCAGTATTTT.

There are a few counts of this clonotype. The CDR3 region is CASSFAGPTDTQYF. CDR3 DNA: TGCGCCAGCAGCTTCGCGGGGCCCACAGATACGCAGTATTTT. This chain uses TRBV5-1 with TRBJ2-3; D may be TRBD2 (6 bases). This CDR3 is built from 14 residues. Germline V gene data show CDR1 as SGHRS and CDR2 as YFSETQ. V lost 2 bases and J 2 bases, leaving 9 bases between the germline ends.

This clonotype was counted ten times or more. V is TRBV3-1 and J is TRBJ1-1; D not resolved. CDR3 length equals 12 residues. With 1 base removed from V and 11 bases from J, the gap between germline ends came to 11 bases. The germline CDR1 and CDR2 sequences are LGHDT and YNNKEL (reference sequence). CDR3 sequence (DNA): TGTGCCAGCAGCCAAGGTCGGGGTTTGGCTTTCTTT. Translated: CASSQGRGLAFF.

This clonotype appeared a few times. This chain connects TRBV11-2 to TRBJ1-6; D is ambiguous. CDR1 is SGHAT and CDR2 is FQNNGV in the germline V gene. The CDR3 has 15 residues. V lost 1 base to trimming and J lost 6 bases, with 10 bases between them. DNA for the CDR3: TGTGCCAGCAGCTTAGTCCCGACTTCTAATTCACCCCTCCACTTT. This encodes CASSLVPTSNSPLHF.

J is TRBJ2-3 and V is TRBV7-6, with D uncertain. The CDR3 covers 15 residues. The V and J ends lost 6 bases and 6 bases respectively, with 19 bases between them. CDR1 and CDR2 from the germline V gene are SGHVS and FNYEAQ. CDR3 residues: CASRLASHLRDTQYF. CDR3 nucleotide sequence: TGTGCCAGCAGGCTCGCGAGCCACCTCCGGGATACGCAGTATTTT.

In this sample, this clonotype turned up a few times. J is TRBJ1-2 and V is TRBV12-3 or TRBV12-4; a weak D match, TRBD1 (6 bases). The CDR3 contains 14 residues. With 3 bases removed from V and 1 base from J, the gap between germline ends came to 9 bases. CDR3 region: CASSLDSSNYGYTF. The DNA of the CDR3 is TGTGCCAGCAGTTTGGACAGCAGTAACTATGGCTACACCTTC.

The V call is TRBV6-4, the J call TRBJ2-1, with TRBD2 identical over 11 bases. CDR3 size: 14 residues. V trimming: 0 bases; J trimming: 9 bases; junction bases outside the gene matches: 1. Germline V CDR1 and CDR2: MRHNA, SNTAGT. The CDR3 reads CASSDSTSGVEQFF. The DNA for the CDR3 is TGTGCCAGCAGTGACTCGACTAGCGGGGTTGAGCAGTTCTTC.

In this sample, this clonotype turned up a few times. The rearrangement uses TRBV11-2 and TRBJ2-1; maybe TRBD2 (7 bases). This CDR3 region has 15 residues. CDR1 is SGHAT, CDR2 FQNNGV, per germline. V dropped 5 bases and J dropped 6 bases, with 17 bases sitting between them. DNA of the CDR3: TGTGCCAGCAGCCCATCAGGGGCTAGCGGCAATGAGCAGTTCTTC. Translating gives CASSPSGASGNEQFF.

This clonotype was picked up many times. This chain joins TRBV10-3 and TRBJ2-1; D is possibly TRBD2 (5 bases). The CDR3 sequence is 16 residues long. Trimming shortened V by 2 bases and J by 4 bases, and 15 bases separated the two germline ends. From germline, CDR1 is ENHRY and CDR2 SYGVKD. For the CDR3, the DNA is TGTGCCATCAGTGAGAGTCCTGGGAGTAGTTACAATGAGCAGTTCTTC. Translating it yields CAISESPGSSYNEQFF.

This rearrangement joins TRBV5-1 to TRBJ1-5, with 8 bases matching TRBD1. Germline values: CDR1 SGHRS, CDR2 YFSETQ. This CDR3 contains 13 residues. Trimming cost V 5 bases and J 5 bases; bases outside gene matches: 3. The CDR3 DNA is TGCGCCAGCAGTCTGGGACAGGATCAGCCCCAGCATTTT. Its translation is CASSLGQDQPQHF.

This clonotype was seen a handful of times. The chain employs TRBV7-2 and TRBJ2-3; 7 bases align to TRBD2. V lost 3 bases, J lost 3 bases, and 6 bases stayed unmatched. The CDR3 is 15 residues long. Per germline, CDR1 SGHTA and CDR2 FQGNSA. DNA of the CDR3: TGTGCCAGCAGCTTCCGAGCGGGACTAACAGATACGCAGTATTTT. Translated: CASSFRAGLTDTQYF.

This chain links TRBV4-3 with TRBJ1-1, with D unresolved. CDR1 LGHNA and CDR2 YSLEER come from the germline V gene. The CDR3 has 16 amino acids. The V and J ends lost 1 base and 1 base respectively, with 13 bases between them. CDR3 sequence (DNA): TGCGCCAGCAGCCAAGCGAAATTCCGGGCGAACACTGAAGCTTTCTTT. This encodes CASSQAKFRANTEAFF.

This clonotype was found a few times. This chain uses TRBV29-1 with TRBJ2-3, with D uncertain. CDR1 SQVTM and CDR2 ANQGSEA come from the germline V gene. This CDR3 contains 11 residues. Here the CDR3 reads CRGSSGDTQYF. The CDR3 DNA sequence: TGCAGGGGGTCATCGGGAGATACGCAGTATTTT.

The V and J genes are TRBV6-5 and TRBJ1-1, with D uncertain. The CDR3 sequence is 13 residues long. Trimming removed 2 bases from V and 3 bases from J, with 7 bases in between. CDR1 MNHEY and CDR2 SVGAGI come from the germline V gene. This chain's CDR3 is CASSYRSYTEAFF. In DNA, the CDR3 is TGTGCCAGCAGTTACAGGAGTTACACTGAAGCTTTCTTT.

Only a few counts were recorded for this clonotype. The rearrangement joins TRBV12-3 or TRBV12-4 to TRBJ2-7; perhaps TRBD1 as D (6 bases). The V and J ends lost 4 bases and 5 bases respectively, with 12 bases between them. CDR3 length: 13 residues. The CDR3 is CASSWAGTHEQYF. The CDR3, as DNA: TGTGCCAGCAGTTGGGCAGGGACACACGAGCAGTACTTC.

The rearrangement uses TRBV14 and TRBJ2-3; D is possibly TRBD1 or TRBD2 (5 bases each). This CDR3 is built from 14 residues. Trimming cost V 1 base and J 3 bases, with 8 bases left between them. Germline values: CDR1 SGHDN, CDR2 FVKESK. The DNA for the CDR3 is TGTGCCAGCAGCCAAGTGGGGGTTACAGATACGCAGTATTTT. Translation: CASSQVGVTDTQYF.

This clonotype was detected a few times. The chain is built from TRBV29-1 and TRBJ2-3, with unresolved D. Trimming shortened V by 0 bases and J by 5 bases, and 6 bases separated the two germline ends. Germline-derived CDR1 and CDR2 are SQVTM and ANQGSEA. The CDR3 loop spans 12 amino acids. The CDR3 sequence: CSVEEGKDTQYF. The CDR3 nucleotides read TGCAGCGTTGAAGAAGGGAAAGATACGCAGTATTTT.

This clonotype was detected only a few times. In DNA form, the CDR3 reads TGTGCCAGCAGCATTCGACAGGGACGGGCTATGTATGGCTACACCTTC. Encoded protein: CASSIRQGRAMYGYTF. The chain couples TRBV11-1 to TRBJ1-2; 7 positions match TRBD1. Germline V gene sequence: CDR1 SGHAT, CDR2 FQDESV (reference sequence). The CDR3 has 16 residues. V was clipped by 5 bases and J by 5 bases; unmatched bases: 14.

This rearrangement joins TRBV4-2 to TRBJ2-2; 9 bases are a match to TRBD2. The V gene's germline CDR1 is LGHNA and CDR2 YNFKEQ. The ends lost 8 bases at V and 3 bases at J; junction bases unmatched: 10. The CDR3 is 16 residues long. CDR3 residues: CASHPIGTSYTGELFF. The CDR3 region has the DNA TGTGCCAGCCACCCAATTGGGACTAGCTACACCGGGGAGCTGTTTTTT.

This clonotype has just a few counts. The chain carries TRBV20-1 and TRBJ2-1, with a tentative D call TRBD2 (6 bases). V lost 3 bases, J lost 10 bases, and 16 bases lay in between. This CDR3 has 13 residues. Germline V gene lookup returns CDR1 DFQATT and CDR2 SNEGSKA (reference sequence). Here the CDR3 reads CSARGTGIWEQFF. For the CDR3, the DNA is TGCAGTGCTAGGGGGACTGGCATCTGGGAGCAGTTCTTC.

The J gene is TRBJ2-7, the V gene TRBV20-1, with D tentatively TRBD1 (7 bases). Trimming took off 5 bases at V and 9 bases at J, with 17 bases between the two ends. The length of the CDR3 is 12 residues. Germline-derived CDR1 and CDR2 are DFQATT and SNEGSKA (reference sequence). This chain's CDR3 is CSAVNRQGGQYV. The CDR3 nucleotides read TGCAGTGCTGTTAACCGACAGGGAGGGCAGTACGTC.

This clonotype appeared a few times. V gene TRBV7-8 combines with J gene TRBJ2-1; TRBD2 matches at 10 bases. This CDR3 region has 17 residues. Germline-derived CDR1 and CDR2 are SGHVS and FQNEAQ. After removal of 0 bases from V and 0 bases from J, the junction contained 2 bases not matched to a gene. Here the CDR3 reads CASSLALAGSSYNEQFF. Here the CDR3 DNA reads TGTGCCAGCAGCTTAGCACTAGCGGGGAGCTCCTACAATGAGCAGTTCTTC.

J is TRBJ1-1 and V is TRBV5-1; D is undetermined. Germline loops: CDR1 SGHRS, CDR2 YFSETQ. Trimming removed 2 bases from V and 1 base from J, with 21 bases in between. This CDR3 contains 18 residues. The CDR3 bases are TGCGCCAGCAGCTTAGACCGCAGGACCACGATGGGGAACACTGAAGCTTTCTTT. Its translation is CASSLDRRTTMGNTEAFF.

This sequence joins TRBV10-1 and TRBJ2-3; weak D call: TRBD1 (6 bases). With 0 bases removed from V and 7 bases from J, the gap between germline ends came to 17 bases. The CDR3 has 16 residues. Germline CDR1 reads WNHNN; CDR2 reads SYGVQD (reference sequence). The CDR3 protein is CASSESGQGPRYTQYF. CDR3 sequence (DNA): TGCGCCAGCAGTGAGTCGGGACAAGGGCCTCGCTATACGCAGTATTTT.

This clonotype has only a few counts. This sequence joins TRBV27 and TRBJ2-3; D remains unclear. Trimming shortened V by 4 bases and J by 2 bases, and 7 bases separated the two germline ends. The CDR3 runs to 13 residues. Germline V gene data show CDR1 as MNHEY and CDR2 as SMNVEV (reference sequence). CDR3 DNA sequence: TGTGCCAGCAGTTCCAGACTCACAGATACGCAGTATTTT. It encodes CASSSRLTDTQYF.